The rows below give T cell receptor beta chains drawn from one sample of a study of T cells after yellow fever vaccination. TCRdb reprocessed the 5' RACE reads with MiXCR, giving one entry per CDR3 protein. The table lists 20,000 to 25,000 distinct CDR3 sequences, around 3.4% of them singletons. The sequencing here drew on PBMCs, either bulk or a sorted T-cell subset (CD4+, CD8+, memory, or dextramer-sorted; not recorded which), taken around 45 days after the first yellow fever vaccination. Receptor source: a man younger than 30 who received the YFV17D yellow fever vaccine. Both conserved end residues are part of each CDR3. D genes are given only for firm matches. The size field is filled for only some rows; it gives once, few, many or a size class.

j_call | v_call | d_call | clone_size | cdr3_aa | cdr3_nt
TRBJ2-7 | TRBV18 | - | many | CASSPPGYEQYF | TGTGCCAGCTCACCACCGGGGTACGAGCAGTACTTC
TRBJ1-3 | TRBV4-3 | TRBD1 | many | CASSQDSTGAGGNTIYF | TGCGCCAGCAGCCAGGATTCGACAGGGGCGGGTGGAAACACCATATATTTT
TRBJ1-5 | TRBV7-2 | - | medium-sized | CASSDSNQPQHF | TGTGCCAGCAGTGACAGCAATCAGCCCCAGCATTTT
TRBJ2-5 | TRBV18 | - | many | CASSPGEETQYF | TGTGCCAGCTCACCGGGGGAAGAGACCCAGTACTTC
TRBJ2-5 | TRBV18 | - | many | CASSPAVLETQYF | TGTGCCAGCTCACCGGCGGTATTAGAGACCCAGTACTTC
TRBJ1-6 | TRBV2 | TRBD1 | many | CASRGTGSPLHF | TGTGCCAGCAGAGGGACAGGATCACCCCTCCACTTT
TRBJ2-1 | TRBV12-3/TRBV12-4 | - | many | CASSSRSRNNEQFF | TGTGCCAGCAGTTCTAGGTCCCGTAATAATGAGCAGTTCTTC
TRBJ1-6 | TRBV12-3/TRBV12-4 | - | medium-sized | CASSLAQANSPLHF | TGTGCCAGCAGTTTGGCGCAGGCTAATTCACCCCTCCACTTT
TRBJ2-7 | TRBV5-1 | - | many | CASSSKPVEAYEQYF | TGCGCCAGCAGCTCGAAGCCAGTAGAGGCCTACGAGCAGTACTTC
TRBJ2-3 | TRBV28 | - | few | CASSLRSGTDTQYF | TGTGCCAGCAGTTTAAGGAGCGGCACAGATACGCAGTATTTT
TRBJ2-6 | TRBV5-1 | - | many | CASSLRQTTFSGANVLTF | TGCGCCAGCAGCTTGCGCCAGACCACCTTCTCTGGGGCCAACGTCCTGACTTTC
TRBJ2-5 | TRBV4-2 | TRBD2 | many | CASSQELAAPQETQYF | TGTGCCAGCAGCCAGGAACTAGCGGCCCCCCAAGAGACCCAGTACTTC
TRBJ1-6 | TRBV7-9 | - | many | CASSWGSNSPLHF | TGTGCCAGCAGCTGGGGGAGTAATTCACCCCTCCACTTT
TRBJ1-1 | TRBV10-3 | TRBD1 | many | CAISSRQGRTEAFF | TGTGCCATCAGTAGCCGACAGGGCCGCACTGAAGCTTTCTTT
TRBJ1-2 | TRBV7-2 | - | - | CASGGRGGLHTF | TGTGCCAGCGGGGGCAGGGGTGGACTCCACACCTTC
TRBJ2-5 | TRBV30 | TRBD1 | many | CAWRETGAMVETQYF | TGTGCCTGGAGGGAGACAGGGGCTATGGTGGAGACCCAGTACTTC
TRBJ1-5 | TRBV12-3/TRBV12-4 | - | many | CASSFAGGNQPQHF | TGTGCCAGCAGTTTCGCAGGGGGCAATCAGCCCCAGCATTTT
TRBJ1-3 | TRBV5-1 | - | many | CASSPGNAGDTIYF | TGCGCCAGCAGCCCCGGGAATGCGGGGGACACCATATATTTT
TRBJ2-5 | TRBV5-1 | TRBD2 | many | CASSLGLAGKETQYF | TGCGCCAGCAGCTTGGGACTAGCGGGGAAAGAGACCCAGTACTTC
TRBJ1-5 | TRBV24-1 | TRBD1 | many | CATSDPGTGSNQPQHF | TGTGCCACCAGTGATCCCGGGACAGGGAGTAATCAGCCCCAGCATTTT
TRBJ1-1 | TRBV6-1 | TRBD1 | many | CASAPGQGMNTEAFF | TGTGCCAGTGCCCCGGGACAGGGGATGAACACTGAAGCTTTCTTT
TRBJ2-3 | TRBV12-3/TRBV12-4 | - | medium-sized | CASSLAMRDTQYF | TGTGCCAGCAGTTTAGCGATGAGAGATACGCAGTATTTT